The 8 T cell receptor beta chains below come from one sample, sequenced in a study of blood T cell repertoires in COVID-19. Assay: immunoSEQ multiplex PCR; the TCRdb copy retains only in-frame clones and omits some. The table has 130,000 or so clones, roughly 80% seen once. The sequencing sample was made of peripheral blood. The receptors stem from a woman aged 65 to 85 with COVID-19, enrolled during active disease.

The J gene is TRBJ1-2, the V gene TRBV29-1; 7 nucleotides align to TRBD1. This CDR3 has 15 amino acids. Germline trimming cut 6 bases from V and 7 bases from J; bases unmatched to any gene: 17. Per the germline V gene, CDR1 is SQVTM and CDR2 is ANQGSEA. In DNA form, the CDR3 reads TGCAGCGTGGCCCCCCCAGAGACAGGGATTGTTGGCTACACCTTC. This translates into CSVAPPETGIVGYTF.

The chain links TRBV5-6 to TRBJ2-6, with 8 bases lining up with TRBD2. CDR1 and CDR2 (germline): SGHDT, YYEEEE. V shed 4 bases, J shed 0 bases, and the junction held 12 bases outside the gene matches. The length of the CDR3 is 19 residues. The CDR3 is CASSPTGVAGGSGANVLTF. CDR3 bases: TGTGCCAGCAGCCCTACGGGGGTGGCGGGGGGCTCTGGGGCCAACGTCCTGACTTTC. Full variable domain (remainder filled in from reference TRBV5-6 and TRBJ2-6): DAGVTQSPTHLIKTRGQQVTLRCSPKSGHDTVSWYQQALGQGPQFIFQYYEEEERQRGNFPDRFSGHQFPNYSSELNVNALLLGDSALYLCASSPTGVAGGSGANVLTFGAGSRLTVL.

The CDR3 DNA reads TGTGCCAGCAGGGTGGATGGGCTGGGAGCTTTCTTT. Amino acids: CASRVDGLGAFF. The rearrangement joins TRBV12-3 or TRBV12-4 to TRBJ1-1, with no clear D. This CDR3 has 12 residues. The V end lost 6 bases, the J end lost 10 bases, and 15 bases lay between the germline ends.

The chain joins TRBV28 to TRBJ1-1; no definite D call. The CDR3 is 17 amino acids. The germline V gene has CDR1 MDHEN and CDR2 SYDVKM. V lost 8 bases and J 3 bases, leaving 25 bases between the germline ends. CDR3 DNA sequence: TGTGCCAGCTCGGGTATCCCGGGAATCGGCGAGGACACTGAAGCTTTCTTT. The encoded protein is CASSGIPGIGEDTEAFF. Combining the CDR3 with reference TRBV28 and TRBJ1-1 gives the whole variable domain DVKVTQSSRYLVKRTGEKVFLECVQDMDHENMFWYRQDPGLGLRLIYFSYDVKMKEKGDIPEGYSVSREKKERFSLILESASTNQTSMYLCASSGIPGIGEDTEAFFGQGTRLTVV.

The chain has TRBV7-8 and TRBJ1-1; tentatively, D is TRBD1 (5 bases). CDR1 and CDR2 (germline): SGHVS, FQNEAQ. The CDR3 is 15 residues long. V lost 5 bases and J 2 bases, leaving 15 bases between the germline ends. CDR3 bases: TGTGCCAGCAGCCCGCGGGACTGGGTAAACACTGAAGCTTTCTTT. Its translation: CASSPRDWVNTEAFF.

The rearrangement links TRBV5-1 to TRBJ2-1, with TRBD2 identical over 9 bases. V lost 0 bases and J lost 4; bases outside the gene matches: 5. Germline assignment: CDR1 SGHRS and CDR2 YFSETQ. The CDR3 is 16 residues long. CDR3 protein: CASSLALSGGYNEQFF. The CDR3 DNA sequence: TGCGCCAGCAGCTTGGCCCTTAGCGGGGGTTACAATGAGCAGTTCTTC.

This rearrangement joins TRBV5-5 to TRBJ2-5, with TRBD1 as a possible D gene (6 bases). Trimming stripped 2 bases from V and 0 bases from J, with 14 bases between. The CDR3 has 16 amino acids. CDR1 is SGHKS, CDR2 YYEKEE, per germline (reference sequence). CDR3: CASSFRQDLYQETQYF. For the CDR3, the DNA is TGTGCCAGCAGCTTCCGACAGGACTTATACCAAGAGACCCAGTACTTC.

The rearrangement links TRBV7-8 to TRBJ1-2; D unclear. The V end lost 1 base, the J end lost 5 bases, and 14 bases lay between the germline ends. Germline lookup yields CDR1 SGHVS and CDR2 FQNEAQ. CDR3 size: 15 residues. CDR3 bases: TGTGCCAGCAGCTTAGGTCCGGGGTCGGAGTATGGCTACACCTTC. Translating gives CASSLGPGSEYGYTF.